The entry below gives a single TCR beta chain sequence along with its context. What it binds is unknown. This CDR3 is 13 amino acids long. Germline lookup yields CDR1 MGHRA and CDR2 YSYEKL. V lost 4 bases, J lost 4 bases, and 9 bases lay in between. The sample's time point: pre-treatment sample, taken before nivolumab and TIL therapy. The data belong to a study of TIL therapy for anti-PD-1-resistant metastatic lung cancer. In the study overall: Tumors carried a median 1.5 non-synonymous mutations per megabase. Findings and caveats of the study: Patients were highly selected, enriched for treatment-naive, never-smoker and oncogene-addicted cases.

Sequencing used immunoSEQ v3. Each library reached roughly 1.9 million read pairs, or roughly 5-6.5 million at deep level. The assay was immunoSEQ multiplex PCR, and TCRdb's table has in-frame clones only and misses some. Among 57,000 or so clones, around 87% were seen once, and the ten largest hold 2.5% to 3%. The TCR sequence derives from a person aged 25 to 85 with non-small cell lung cancer. This specimen was blood, taken at baseline. The chain uses TRBV4-1 and TRBJ2-3, with D tentatively TRBD2 (5 bases). CDR3 amino acids: CASSPLLADTQYF. In DNA form, the CDR3 reads TGCGCCAGCAGCCCCCTACTAGCAGATACGCAGTATTTT.